This T cell receptor beta chain was identified during a study of cytomegalovirus exposure and HLA in healthy donors. Germline CDR1 SSHAT, CDR2 FNYEAQ (reference sequence). The ends lost 5 bases at V and 2 bases at J; junction bases unmatched: 7. CDR3 length: 17 amino acids. The PCR made use of 60 Vbeta and 13 Jbeta primers. The protocol was immunoSEQ multiplex PCR, while the TCRdb copy is restricted to in-frame clones and leaves out a portion. The data show some 200,000 clones, about four fifths seen once. The sequence was obtained from a woman aged 45-65 years in good health and CMV-seronegative. V usage is TRBV7-7 and J usage is TRBJ2-2; TRBD2 aligns across 11 bases. Source material: PBMCs. CDR3 in DNA: TGTGCCAGCAGCCCCGGGACTAGCGGCTTAAACACCGGGGAGCTGTTTTTT. Protein product: CASSPGTSGLNTGELFF.